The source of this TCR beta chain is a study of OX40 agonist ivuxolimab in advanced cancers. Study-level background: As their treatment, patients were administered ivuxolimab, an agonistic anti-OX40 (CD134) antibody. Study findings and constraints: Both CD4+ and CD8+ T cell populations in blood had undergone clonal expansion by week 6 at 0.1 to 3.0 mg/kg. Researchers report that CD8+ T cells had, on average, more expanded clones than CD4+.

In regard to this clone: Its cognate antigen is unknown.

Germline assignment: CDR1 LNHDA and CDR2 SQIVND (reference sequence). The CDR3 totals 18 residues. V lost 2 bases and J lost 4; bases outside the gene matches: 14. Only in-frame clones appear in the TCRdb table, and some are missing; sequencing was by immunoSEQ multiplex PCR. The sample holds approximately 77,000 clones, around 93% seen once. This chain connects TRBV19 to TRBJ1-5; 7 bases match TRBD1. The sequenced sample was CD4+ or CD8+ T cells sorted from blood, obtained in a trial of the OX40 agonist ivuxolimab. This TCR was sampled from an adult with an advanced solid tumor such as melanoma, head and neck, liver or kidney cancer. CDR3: CASSIYAPRQGGNQPQHF. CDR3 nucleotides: TGTGCCAGTAGTATATACGCCCCGCGACAGGGCGGTAATCAGCCCCAGCATTTT.